This T cell receptor beta chain was documented in a study of PD-1 blockade in classical Hodgkin lymphoma. Indicated time point: cycle 4 day 1 (C4D1), after 5 to 7 weeks of nivolumab. Every patient had relapsed following autologous stem cell transplantation, and cohorts differed in brentuximab vedotin exposure. This CDR3 spans 16 amino acids. The germline gives CDR1 MNHEY, CDR2 SMNVEV (reference sequence). V was pared by 8 bases and J by 4 bases, with 22 bases between. Produced via immunoSEQ multiplex PCR; TCRdb's table is partial and in-frame only. This repertoire shows about 64,000 clones, about 90% found once; its top ten account for over 9%.

The chain employs TRBV27 and TRBJ2-3; possibly TRBD1 for D (5 bases). The sequencing used peripheral blood mononuclear cells (PBMCs), collected before the fourth cycle of nivolumab. The source of this sequence is a human donor with classical Hodgkin lymphoma. The CDR3 sequence is CASQDVQGRVPDTQYF. The CDR3 DNA is TGTGCCAGCCAGGACGTTCAGGGCAGGGTCCCAGATACGCAGTATTTT.